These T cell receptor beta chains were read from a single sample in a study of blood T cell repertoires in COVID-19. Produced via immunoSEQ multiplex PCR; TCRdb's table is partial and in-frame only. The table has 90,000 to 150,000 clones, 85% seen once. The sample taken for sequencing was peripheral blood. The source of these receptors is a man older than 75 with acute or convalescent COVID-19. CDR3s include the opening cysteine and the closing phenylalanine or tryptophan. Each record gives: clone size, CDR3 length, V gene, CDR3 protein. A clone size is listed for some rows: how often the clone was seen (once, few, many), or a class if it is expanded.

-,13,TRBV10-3,CAISEPLGAESTF
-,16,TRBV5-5,CASSLFRDRSTDTQYF
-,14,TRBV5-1,CASSFGGLDQPQHF
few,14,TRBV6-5,CASNPTGSNQPQHF
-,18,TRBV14,CASSPPTYLAGGYNEQFF
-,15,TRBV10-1,CASSEGLARTYEQYF
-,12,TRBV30,CAWRPTSGRQYF
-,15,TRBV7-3,CASSRKPGNANEQFF
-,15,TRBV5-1,CASSLVSRKNTEAFF
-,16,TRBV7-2,CASSLEGATGLNEQFF
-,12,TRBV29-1,CSALQGNTEAFF
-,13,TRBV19,CASSTRTVQPQHF
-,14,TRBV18,CASSQDRGNTEAFF
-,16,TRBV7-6,CASSFSASGGLETQYF
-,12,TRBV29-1,CTATGTFYGYTF
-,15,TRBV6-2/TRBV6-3,CASSILTGKENTIYF
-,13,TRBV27,CAIGGRAYNEQFF
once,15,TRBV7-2,CASSFGQAVANTIYF
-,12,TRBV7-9,CASSLDVSRYTF
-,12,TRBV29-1,CSVKQGTETQYF
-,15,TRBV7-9,CASSLDGTSGTEQFF
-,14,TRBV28,CASSFGTGGYEQYF
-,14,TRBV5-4,CASRPTGVNTEAFF
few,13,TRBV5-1,CASSLWGGDTQYF
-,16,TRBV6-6,CASSRRGQVDTGELFF
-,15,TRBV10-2,CASTEGDRVPHGYTF
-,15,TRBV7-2,CASSLIAGGGYEQYF
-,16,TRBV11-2,CASSSIAGGYQETQYF
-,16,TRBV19,CASSIQGAGRADTQYF
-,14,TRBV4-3,CASSQALGQHEQYF
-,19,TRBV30,CAWSGPVGTSAISGNTIYF
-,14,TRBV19,CASSTLTRGNTIYF
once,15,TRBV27,CASSLSGRGSYEQYF
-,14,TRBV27,CASSDRFGNQPQHF
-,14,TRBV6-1,CASSEGGQKETQYF
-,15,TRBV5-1,CASSLVGTGQETQYF
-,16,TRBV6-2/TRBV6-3,CASSYSRTGVRYEQYF
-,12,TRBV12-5,CASGQGSSPLHF
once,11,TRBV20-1,CSVIQGVSYTF
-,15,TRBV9,CASSARDSLTQPQHF
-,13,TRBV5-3,CARSRGQSQPQHF
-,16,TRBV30,CAWSRRTGRQVQPQHF
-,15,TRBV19,CASSTSGTGKPEAFF
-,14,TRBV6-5,CASTKTGGNSPLHF
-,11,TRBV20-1,CSGSGSYEQYF
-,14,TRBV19,CASSIGLMNTEAFF
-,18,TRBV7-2,CASSFGTAGTSLHNEQFF
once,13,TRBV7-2,CASSSTGWNEQFF
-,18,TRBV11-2,CASSLEGAGGSYNSPLHF
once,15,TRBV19,CATTRGAGLTDTQYF
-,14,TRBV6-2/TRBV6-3,CASSYGGTSYEQYF
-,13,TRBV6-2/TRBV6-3,CASRPASRGEQYF
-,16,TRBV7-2,CASSPPEGSGGYEQYF
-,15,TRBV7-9,CASSLGDSPNEKLFF